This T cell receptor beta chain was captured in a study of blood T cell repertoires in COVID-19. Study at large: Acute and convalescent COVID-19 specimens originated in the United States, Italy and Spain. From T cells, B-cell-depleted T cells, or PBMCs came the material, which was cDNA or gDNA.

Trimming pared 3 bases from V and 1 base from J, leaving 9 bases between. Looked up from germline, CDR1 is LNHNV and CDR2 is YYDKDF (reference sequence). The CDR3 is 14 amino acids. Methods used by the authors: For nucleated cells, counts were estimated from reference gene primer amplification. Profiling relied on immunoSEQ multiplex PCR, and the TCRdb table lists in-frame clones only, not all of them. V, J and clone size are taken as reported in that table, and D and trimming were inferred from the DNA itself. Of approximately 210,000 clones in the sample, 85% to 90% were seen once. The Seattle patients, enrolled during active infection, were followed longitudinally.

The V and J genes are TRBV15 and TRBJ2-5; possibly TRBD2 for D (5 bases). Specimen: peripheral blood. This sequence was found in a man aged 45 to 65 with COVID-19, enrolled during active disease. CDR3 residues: CATSSREPQETQYF. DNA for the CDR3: TGTGCCACCAGCAGCCGGGAACCCCAAGAGACCCAGTACTTC.